This T cell receptor beta chain is drawn from a study of blood T cell repertoires in COVID-19. V was trimmed by 6 bases and J by 5 bases, leaving 15 bases between them. Germline assignment: CDR1 SGHRS and CDR2 YFSETQ. This CDR3 is built from 14 residues. Sequencing used immunoSEQ multiplex PCR; TCRdb keeps in-frame clones, though not all of them. The sample yields about 230,000 clones, roughly 86% seen once. Cohort allocation depended upon clinical history that participants reported. The clonotype originates from a woman in her twenties or thirties with acute COVID-19. Sequenced: PBMCs or T cells enriched from blood (not recorded which). The chain is built from TRBV5-1 and TRBJ2-1; D remains unclear. For the CDR3, the DNA is TGCGCCAGCATCGTCTCGCGGATAAACAATGAGCAGTTCTTC. Its translation is CASIVSRINNEQFF.